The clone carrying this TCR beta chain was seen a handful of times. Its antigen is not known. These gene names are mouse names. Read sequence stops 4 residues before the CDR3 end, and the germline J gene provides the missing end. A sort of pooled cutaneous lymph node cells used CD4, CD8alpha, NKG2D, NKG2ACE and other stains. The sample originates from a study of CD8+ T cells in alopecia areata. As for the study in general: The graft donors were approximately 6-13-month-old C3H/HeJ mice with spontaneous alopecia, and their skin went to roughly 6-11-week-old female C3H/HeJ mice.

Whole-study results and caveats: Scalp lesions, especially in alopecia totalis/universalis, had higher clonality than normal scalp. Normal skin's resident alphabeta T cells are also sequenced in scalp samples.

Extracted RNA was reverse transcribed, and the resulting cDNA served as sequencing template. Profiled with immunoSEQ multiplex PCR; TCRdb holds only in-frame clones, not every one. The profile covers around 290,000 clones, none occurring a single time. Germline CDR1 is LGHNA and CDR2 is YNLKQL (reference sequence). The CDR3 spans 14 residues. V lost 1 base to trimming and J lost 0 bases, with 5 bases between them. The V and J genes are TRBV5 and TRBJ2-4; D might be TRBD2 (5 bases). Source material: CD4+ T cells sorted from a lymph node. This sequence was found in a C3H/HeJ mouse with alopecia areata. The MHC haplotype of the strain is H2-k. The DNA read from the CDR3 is TGTGCCAGCAGCCAAGTGGGGAGTCAAAAC. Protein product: CASSQVGSQN. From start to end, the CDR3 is CASSQVGSQNTLYF.